Listed below are T cell receptor beta chains from one sample, sequenced in a study of T cell responses to AZD1222 COVID-19 vaccine. The assay was immunoSEQ multiplex PCR, and TCRdb's table has in-frame clones only and misses some. The table lists tens of thousands of clones, 86% of them singletons. The sample here was peripheral blood, taken on day 0 of AZD1222 vaccination. These TCRs come from an adult in good health. The conserved cysteine and the conserved F or W are not part of the CDR3 here.

v_call	cdr3_length	j_call	cdr3_aa
TRBV6-5	10	TRBJ1-1	ASTRTASEAF
TRBV28	9	TRBJ1-1	ASSATGEAF
TRBV29-1	10	TRBJ2-5	SVRTGSETQY
TRBV7-8	12	TRBJ1-1	ASSLAAGITEAF
TRBV6-2/TRBV6-3	10	TRBJ1-1	ASSYSTGKAF
TRBV27	15	TRBJ1-6	ASSLERVPFENSPLH
TRBV7-8	16	TRBJ2-7	ASSIPSGLAGGFNEQY
TRBV27	14	TRBJ2-1	ASSLPGQGLSNEQF
TRBV19	13	TRBJ1-3	ASSSTGQSGNTIY
TRBV5-1	12	TRBJ1-5	ASSPDDSNQPQH
TRBV19	13	TRBJ1-2	ASSPNTGTNYGYT
TRBV5-1	12	TRBJ2-3	ASSLGGLTDTQY
TRBV4-2	14	TRBJ2-5	ASSQDRAGGSETQY
TRBV2	17	TRBJ1-5	ASSEDLGGAGLGNQPQH
TRBV2	12	TRBJ2-7	ASSGLVGSYEQY
TRBV6-1	14	TRBJ1-5	ASSEAQTGLNQPQH
TRBV18	13	TRBJ1-5	ASSPGQGGNQPQH
TRBV27	12	TRBJ2-5	ASSPRPGEETQY
TRBV19	12	TRBJ1-5	ASAGTGTRQPQH
TRBV25-1	9	TRBJ2-7	ASSVGYEQY
TRBV19	15	TRBJ2-6	ASSIGRLFSGANVLT
TRBV28	14	TRBJ1-6	ASSLTGSSYNSPLH
TRBV18	13	TRBJ1-1	ASSPPNRGDTEAF
TRBV19	14	TRBJ2-7	ASSITLAGPPGEQY
TRBV28	11	TRBJ1-1	ASSLQGWTEAF
TRBV3-1/TRBV3-2	13	TRBJ2-5	ASSQEPRGGETQY
TRBV30	10	TRBJ1-3	AWARGGNTIY
TRBV29-1	11	TRBJ2-1	SVSAGAYNEQF
TRBV30	11	TRBJ1-1	AWSMNSNTEAF
TRBV10-2	11	TRBJ2-5	ASSVTGAETQY
TRBV7-9	12	TRBJ1-1	ASSSLGRATEAF
TRBV28	12	TRBJ2-3	ASSLWNEADTQY
TRBV28	14	TRBJ1-5	ASRFEGPYSNQPQH
TRBV7-9	16	TRBJ2-1	ASSLFGLAGGPWDEQF
TRBV28	14	TRBJ2-3	ASSFLGQGGTDTQY
TRBV19	14	TRBJ2-7	ASSTPGLAGGYEQY
TRBV12-5	10	TRBJ1-2	ASGGPPGGYT
TRBV27	11	TRBJ2-1	ASSGGNSNEQF
TRBV4-3	13	TRBJ1-1	ASSQDHVLNTEAF
TRBV6-5	12	TRBJ1-6	ASSQTGSYSPLH
TRBV7-2	12	TRBJ2-5	ASSPDRARETQY
TRBV29-1	12	TRBJ2-2	SVKTSGNTGELF
TRBV5-1	12	TRBJ1-3	ASSAGQSGNTIY
TRBV4-3	12	TRBJ2-7	ASSRNWGLYEQY
TRBV19	10	TRBJ1-1	ASSPQGTEAF
TRBV4-2	17	TRBJ1-4	ASSHIGNTPKATNEKLF
TRBV28	13	TRBJ1-2	ASSPRTGHGYGYT
TRBV6-5	14	TRBJ2-1	ASSYSGTGTYNEQF
TRBV6-1	14	TRBJ1-1	ASSVMGQGANTEAF